These 8 T cell receptor beta chains share one sample of origin, sequenced in a study of shared clonotypes between healthy human individuals. Sequencing was performed with immunoSEQ multiplex PCR; in TCRdb, only in-frame clones are kept and a portion is missing. This table has roughly 1,500,000 clones, 95% to 99% appearing once. Sequenced input: naive CD4+ T cells sorted from blood. Documented subset: CD45RA+ positively selected. Receptors were obtained from a man aged 25 to 45 in good health.

J is TRBJ2-3 and V is TRBV6-1; 10 positions match TRBD1. The germline CDR1 and CDR2 sequences are MNHNS and SASEGT. The CDR3 covers 16 residues. The junction had 3 bases not matched to a gene; V was cut back by 3 bases and J by 0 bases. The CDR3 DNA sequence: TGTGCCAGCAGTGAGGGACAGGGGTCGAGCACAGATACGCAGTATTTT. It yields the protein CASSEGQGSSTDTQYF.

The chain has TRBV6-1 and TRBJ1-3, with D hard to call. This CDR3 comprises 17 residues. V lost 4 bases and J 0 bases, leaving 16 bases between the germline ends. CDR1 and CDR2 (germline): MNHNS, SASEGT. The CDR3 is CASSVYSGDGSGNTIYF. CDR3 coding DNA: TGTGCCAGCAGTGTTTACTCAGGTGATGGCTCTGGAAACACCATATATTTT.

The rearrangement joins TRBV29-1 to TRBJ1-1; TRBD1 might be the D (5 bases). Trimming removed 4 bases at V and 5 bases at J, with 14 bases between. Germline values: CDR1 SQVTM, CDR2 ANQGSEA. There are 13 residues in the CDR3. The chain's CDR3 is CSVVGGDRTEAFF. The CDR3 region has the DNA TGCAGCGTTGTAGGAGGGGATCGTACTGAAGCTTTCTTT.

The V gene is TRBV19, the J gene TRBJ2-7; 13 nucleotides line up with TRBD2. CDR3 length equals 17 residues. Germline V CDR1 and CDR2: LNHDA, SQIVND (reference sequence). V trimming: 3 bases; J trimming: 3 bases; junction bases outside the gene matches: 8. The CDR3 DNA follows: TGTGCCAGTAGTATCGCACTAGCGGGAGGGCCCTACTACGAGCAGTACTTC. It specifies CASSIALAGGPYYEQYF.

This chain connects TRBV4-1 to TRBJ1-3; D not resolved. Per the germline V gene, CDR1 is MGHRA and CDR2 is YSYEKL. Trimming stripped 0 bases from V and 5 bases from J, with 5 bases between. The CDR3 covers 13 residues. In DNA, the CDR3 is TGCGCCAGCAGCCAAGATCCCCGAAACACCATATATTTT. This encodes CASSQDPRNTIYF.

A single count supports this clone. The rearrangement links TRBV18 to TRBJ1-1, with a tentative D call TRBD1 (6 bases). CDR1 and CDR2 (germline): KGHSH, LQKENI. This CDR3 spans 15 amino acids. V lost 3 bases and J lost 1, with 12 bases in between. The CDR3 bases are TGTGCCAGCTCACCGACAGGAACCCAGAACACTGAAGCTTTCTTT. This gives the protein CASSPTGTQNTEAFF.

The chain carries TRBV28 and TRBJ2-7; D gene unclear. Germline V gene sequence: CDR1 MDHEN, CDR2 SYDVKM. The V and J ends lost 1 base and 0 bases respectively, with 16 bases between them. This CDR3 is 17 amino acids long. CDR3 sequence: CASSLFATAVISYEQYF. CDR3 in DNA: TGTGCCAGCAGTTTATTTGCAACAGCCGTTATCTCCTACGAGCAGTACTTC.

In its sample, this clone was seen once. The J gene is TRBJ1-4, the V gene TRBV7-8, with a tentative D call TRBD1 (6 bases). In germline, CDR1 is SGHVS, CDR2 FQNEAQ. The CDR3 sequence is 16 residues long. V shed 1 base and J shed 8 bases, with 17 bases lying between them. CDR3 loop: CASSLVEPGEREKLFF. Here the CDR3 DNA reads TGTGCCAGCAGCTTAGTTGAACCAGGGGAACGGGAAAAACTGTTTTTT.